A single sample is the source of the 29 T cell receptor beta chains below, sequenced in a study of blood T cell repertoires in COVID-19. Clones were sequenced by immunoSEQ multiplex PCR, and TCRdb holds only the in-frame ones, with some missing. The data hold 150,000 or so clones, with approximately 80% observed a single time. Sequences were obtained from peripheral blood. These receptors originate from a woman older than 75 with acute or convalescent COVID-19.

V usage is TRBV5-1 and J usage is TRBJ1-2, with D perhaps TRBD1 (6 bases). Trimming shortened V by 2 bases and J by 10 bases, and 12 bases separated the two germline ends. CDR3 length equals 12 residues. CDR1 is SGHRS and CDR2 is YFSETQ in the germline V gene. CDR3 region: CASSLQGFYYTF. The CDR3 nucleotides are TGCGCCAGCAGCTTACAGGGTTTTTACTACACCTTC.

V is TRBV3-1 (or the pseudogene TRBV3-2) and J is TRBJ1-2, with TRBD1 as a possible D gene (6 bases). CDR1 is LGHDT, CDR2 YNNKEL, per germline (reference sequence). The CDR3 consists of 14 residues. Deletions cut 1 base from V and 4 bases from J, with 10 bases between. CDR3 coding DNA: TGTGCCAGCAGCCAAGTGGGGGCCACCTATGGCTACACCTTC. As protein: CASSQVGATYGYTF.

A few counts support this clone. The rearrangement joins TRBV9 to TRBJ1-3; D is ambiguous. From germline, CDR1 is SGDLS and CDR2 YYNGEE. V was trimmed by 4 bases and J by 5 bases, leaving 10 bases between them. CDR3 length: 13 residues. The CDR3 nucleotides read TGTGCCAGCAGCCAAGACGGGAGAAACACCATATATTTT. Translated: CASSQDGRNTIYF.

V is TRBV2 and J is TRBJ2-3; TRBD2 aligns across 7 bases. The junction had 10 bases not matched to a gene; V was cut back by 5 bases and J by 5 bases. Per the germline V gene, CDR1 is SNHLY and CDR2 is FYNNEI. CDR3 length equals 15 residues. Here the CDR3 reads CASSLWAGEGDTQYF. The CDR3 nucleotides read TGTGCCAGCAGTCTCTGGGCGGGGGAGGGAGATACGCAGTATTTT.

The chain carries TRBV11-2 and TRBJ2-3; D gene uncertain. V shed 2 bases and J shed 2 bases, with 14 bases lying between them. The CDR3 totals 16 residues. Germline V CDR1 and CDR2: SGHAT, FQNNGV. The CDR3 loop is CASSLLRGGDTDTQYF. The CDR3 DNA is TGTGCCAGCAGCTTACTCCGTGGCGGTGACACAGATACGCAGTATTTT.

The table lists this clone with a few counts. This chain connects TRBV10-3 to TRBJ1-6, with TRBD1 identical over 7 bases. CDR1 is ENHRY, CDR2 SYGVKD, per germline. The CDR3 loop spans 16 amino acids. Unmatched junction bases numbered 7, after V lost 8 bases and J lost 0 bases. This CDR3 reads CAIRGQSSSYNSPLHF. As DNA, the CDR3 is TGTGCCATCCGGGGACAGTCGAGCTCCTATAATTCACCCCTCCACTTT.

J is TRBJ2-3 and V is TRBV25-1; TRBD2 might be the D (5 bases). The germline V gene encodes CDR1 MGHDK and CDR2 SYGVNS. Trimming stripped 4 bases from V and 4 bases from J, with 15 bases between. The CDR3 contains 15 residues. CDR3 nucleotide sequence: TGTGCCAGCAGTGGGGGAGTCTTGCTGGCAGATACGCAGTATTTT. This gives the protein CASSGGVLLADTQYF.

The rearrangement links TRBV23-1 to TRBJ2-7; 11 bases fit TRBD1. Being an ORF, TRBV23-1 has a function that is uncertain. The V and J ends lost 2 bases and 3 bases, in that order; junction bases with no gene match: 6. The CDR3 sequence is 16 residues long. The CDR3 nucleotides read TGCGCCAGCAGTCAAACGGGACAGGGGGGGAGCTACGAGCAGTACTTC. It is translated as CASSQTGQGGSYEQYF.

This chain joins TRBV5-4 and TRBJ2-7; 8 bases match TRBD1. Germline CDR1 is SGHNT and CDR2 is YYREEE (reference sequence). V was clipped by 2 bases and J by 3 bases; unmatched bases: 4. The CDR3 is made up of 14 amino acids. CDR3 sequence: CASSFRDRSYEQYF. DNA of the CDR3: TGTGCCAGCAGCTTCCGGGACAGGAGCTACGAGCAGTACTTC.

This clone is a singleton in its sample. The gene calls are TRBV9 and TRBJ2-1, with D perhaps TRBD2 (6 bases). V shed 0 bases and J shed 4 bases, with 20 bases lying between them. CDR3 length: 18 amino acids. Germline CDR1 is SGDLS and CDR2 is YYNGEE. The CDR3 DNA reads as TGTGCCAGCAGCGTAGGAGGAAGGACCCGGGGGACTTACAATGAGCAGTTCTTC. This codes for CASSVGGRTRGTYNEQFF.

This rearrangement joins TRBV15 to TRBJ1-2, with D perhaps matching TRBD1 (5 bases). V was trimmed by 0 bases and J by 0 bases, leaving 17 bases between them. Per germline, CDR1 LNHNV and CDR2 YYDKDF (reference sequence). This CDR3 comprises 18 residues. CDR3 bases: TGTGCCACCAGCAGAGATCCCGACAGCCGGACGGCTAACTATGGCTACACCTTC. It encodes CATSRDPDSRTANYGYTF.

Worth noting for this clone: This CDR3 is also generated by other DNA sequences in the sample. V gene TRBV5-4 combines with J gene TRBJ2-2, with 8 positions matching TRBD2. CDR1 SGHNT and CDR2 YYREEE come from the germline V gene (reference sequence). With 2 bases clipped from V and 0 bases from J, the junction kept 0 bases outside the gene matches. The CDR3 runs to 15 residues. The CDR3 here is CASSLAGANTGELFF. The CDR3, as DNA: TGTGCCAGCAGCTTAGCGGGGGCGAACACCGGGGAGCTGTTTTTT.

J is TRBJ1-2 and V is TRBV5-1, with 7 bases that match TRBD1. The CDR3 has 14 residues. CDR1 is SGHRS, CDR2 YFSETQ, per germline. V shed 6 bases, J shed 6 bases, and the junction held 11 bases outside the gene matches. The CDR3 protein is CASNRLGGRDGYTF. The CDR3 coding sequence is TGCGCCAGCAACCGACTAGGGGGCAGGGATGGCTACACCTTC. The entire variable domain, with the rest obtained from reference TRBV5-1 and TRBJ1-2, is as follows: KAGVTQTPRYLIKTRGQQVTLSCSPISGHRSVSWYQQTPGQGLQFLFEYFSETQRNKGNFPGRFSGRQFSNSRSEMNVSTLELGDSALYLCASNRLGGRDGYTFGSGTRLTVV.

This chain joins TRBV2 and TRBJ1-2; maybe TRBD1 (6 bases). The germline gives CDR1 SNHLY, CDR2 FYNNEI. Trimming removed 6 bases at V and 9 bases at J, with 17 bases between. The CDR3 is made up of 13 amino acids. The CDR3: CASSLTGERSYTF. CDR3 coding DNA: TGTGCCAGCAGCTTGACAGGTGAAAGGAGCTACACCTTC.

In this sample, this clone turned up a few times. The V call is TRBV11-1, the J call TRBJ1-2; no clear D gene. The CDR3 covers 14 residues. CDR1 is SGHAT, CDR2 FQDESV, per germline (reference sequence). Trimming shortened V by 3 bases and J by 6 bases, and 14 bases separated the two germline ends. The CDR3 is CASSFRRSMNGYTF. The CDR3, as DNA: TGTGCCAGCAGCTTCAGGCGCTCTATGAATGGCTACACCTTC.

V and J are TRBV6-2 or TRBV6-3 and TRBJ2-7; 7 nucleotides agree with TRBD1. This CDR3 comprises 16 residues. Germline V gene sequence: CDR1 MNHEY, CDR2 SVGEGT. The V segment lost 0 bases and the J segment 5 bases; nucleotides outside the gene matches: 10. The CDR3 region has the DNA TGTGCCAGCAGTTACTCGAGGGGGCAGTCTCTCCACGAGCAGTACTTC. Translating it yields CASSYSRGQSLHEQYF.

The table lists this clone with a few counts. This chain joins TRBV7-9 and TRBJ1-4; perhaps TRBD1 as D (6 bases). From germline, CDR1 is SEHNR and CDR2 FQNEAQ (reference sequence). The V end lost 1 base, the J end lost 4 bases, and 10 bases lay between the germline ends. The CDR3 has 15 residues. CDR3 bases: TGTGCCAGCAGCTTAGTAGGCAGGGGTAATGAAAAACTGTTTTTT. Translated, it gives CASSLVGRGNEKLFF.

The chain has TRBV5-1 and TRBJ1-1, with a weak D call TRBD1 (5 bases). V lost 2 bases and J 2 bases, leaving 16 bases between the germline ends. This CDR3 spans 16 amino acids. CDR1 and CDR2 (germline): SGHRS, YFSETQ. CDR3 protein: CASSFLQRTFNTEAFF. CDR3 nucleotides: TGCGCCAGCAGCTTTTTACAGAGGACATTTAACACTGAAGCTTTCTTT.

The V and J genes are TRBV11-2 and TRBJ1-2; TRBD1 matches 7 bases. V gave up 5 bases and J gave up 5 bases; unmatched junction bases: 17. The CDR3 totals 17 residues. From germline, CDR1 is SGHAT and CDR2 FQNNGV. CDR3 nucleotide sequence: TGTGCCAGCAGCCCCCAGGGGGGACGAGGGATTAATTATGGCTACACCTTC. Translated: CASSPQGGRGINYGYTF.

The rearrangement links TRBV18 to TRBJ1-1; the D gene is possibly TRBD1 (5 bases). This CDR3 comprises 12 residues. The V and J ends lost 0 bases and 7 bases respectively, with 6 bases between them. Germline V gene lookup returns CDR1 KGHSH and CDR2 LQKENI. The CDR3 DNA reads as TGTGCCAGCTCACCACCGGGGGGTGAAGCTTTCTTT. As protein: CASSPPGGEAFF. Complete variable domain (other parts from reference TRBV18 and TRBJ1-1): NAGVMQNPRHLVRRRGQEARLRCSPMKGHSHVYWYRQLPEEGLKFMVYLQKENIIDESGMPKERFSAEFPKEGPSILRIQQVVRGDSAAYFCASSPPGGEAFFGQGTRLTVV.

V is TRBV15 and J is TRBJ1-1; TRBD1 matches at 9 bases. V gave up 6 bases and J gave up 5 bases; unmatched junction bases: 10. The CDR3 length is 15 residues. Per germline, CDR1 LNHNV and CDR2 YYDKDF (reference sequence). DNA for the CDR3: TGTGCCACCAGTTCCGGGACAGGGTTCGGAACTGAAGCTTTCTTT. Its translation is CATSSGTGFGTEAFF.

The chain is built from TRBV6-5 and TRBJ1-2; D may be TRBD1 (6 bases). Germline CDR1 is MNHEY and CDR2 is SVGAGI. Trimming shortened V by 0 bases and J by 5 bases, and 13 bases separated the two germline ends. There are 15 residues in the CDR3. The CDR3 nucleotides read TGTGCCAGCAGTTACTCCGGGAACAGGGAATATGGCTACACCTTC. Its translation: CASSYSGNREYGYTF.

The chain recombines TRBV9 with TRBJ1-5; 9 nucleotides agree with TRBD1. The J segment lost 3 bases and the V segment lost 3 bases, leaving 4 bases of the junction unmatched. The CDR3 has 15 amino acids. Germline assignment: CDR1 SGDLS and CDR2 YYNGEE. Here the CDR3 reads CASSATGGPNQPQHF. CDR3 coding DNA: TGTGCCAGCAGCGCCACAGGGGGCCCCAATCAGCCCCAGCATTTT.

This chain uses TRBV6-1 with TRBJ1-4; possible D gene TRBD1, 6 bases. The CDR3 runs 15 residues. CDR1 is MNHNS and CDR2 is SASEGT in the germline V gene. V lost 2 bases and J lost 5, with 12 bases in between. The CDR3 DNA reads as TGTGCCAGCAGTGAATTGCGGGGGGCGAATGAAAAACTGTTTTTT. Translation gives CASSELRGANEKLFF.

CDR3 amino acids: CASSRTPLGTGELFF. CDR3 DNA: TGTGCCAGCAGTCGAACCCCCCTCGGCACCGGGGAGCTGTTTTTT. The genes are TRBV5-6 and TRBJ2-2; D call uncertain. The CDR3 has 15 amino acids. The germline CDR1 and CDR2 sequences are SGHDT and YYEEEE. V shed 5 bases and J shed 4 bases, with 15 bases lying between them.

V is TRBV10-3 and J is TRBJ1-2; 9 bases are shared with TRBD1. V was clipped by 6 bases and J by 3 bases; unmatched bases: 5. This CDR3 is built from 14 residues. CDR1 and CDR2 from the germline V gene are ENHRY and SYGVKD. The CDR3 loop reads CAIRGDRDHYGYTF. CDR3 DNA sequence: TGTGCCATCAGGGGGGACAGGGATCACTATGGCTACACCTTC.

A few counts support this clone. The V and J genes are TRBV10-3 and TRBJ1-2; D unclear. Germline CDR1 and CDR2: ENHRY and SYGVKD. Trimming stripped 3 bases from V and 2 bases from J, with 13 bases between. CDR3 length equals 15 residues. CDR3 nucleotides: TGTGCCATCAGTGATGGACCGGGAGGAAACTATGGCTACACCTTC. Residues: CAISDGPGGNYGYTF.

As to this clone: Distinct nucleotide sequences in the sample also encode this CDR3. This rearrangement joins TRBV5-1 to TRBJ1-1, with a tentative D call TRBD1 (5 bases). Between the trimmed V and J ends, which lost 5 bases and 5 bases, there was a span of 10 bases. The CDR3 contains 12 residues. CDR1 SGHRS and CDR2 YFSETQ come from the germline V gene. The CDR3: CASSSGYTEAFF. CDR3 nucleotide sequence: TGCGCCAGCAGTTCAGGGTATACTGAAGCTTTCTTT.

V usage is TRBV20-1 and J usage is TRBJ2-5; TRBD2 agrees at 10 bases. Germline V CDR1 and CDR2: DFQATT, SNEGSKA (reference sequence). Losses at the gene ends were 3 bases for V and 7 bases for J; bases not matched to a gene: 11. This CDR3 spans 15 amino acids. The CDR3 region is CSASSSGGVRGTQYF. Here the CDR3 DNA reads TGCAGTGCTAGTTCGAGCGGGGGGGTCCGAGGGACCCAGTACTTC.